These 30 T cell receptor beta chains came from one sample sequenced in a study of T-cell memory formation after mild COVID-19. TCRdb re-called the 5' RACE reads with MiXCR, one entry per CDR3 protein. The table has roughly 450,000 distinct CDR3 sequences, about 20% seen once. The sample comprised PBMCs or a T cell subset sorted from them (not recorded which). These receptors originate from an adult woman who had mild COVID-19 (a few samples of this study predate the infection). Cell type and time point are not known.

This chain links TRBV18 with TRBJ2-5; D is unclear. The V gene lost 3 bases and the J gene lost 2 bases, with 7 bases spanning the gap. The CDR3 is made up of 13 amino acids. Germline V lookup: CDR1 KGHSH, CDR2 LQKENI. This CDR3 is CASSPYLQETQYF. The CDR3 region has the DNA TGTGCCAGCTCACCCTACCTACAAGAGACCCAGTACTTC.

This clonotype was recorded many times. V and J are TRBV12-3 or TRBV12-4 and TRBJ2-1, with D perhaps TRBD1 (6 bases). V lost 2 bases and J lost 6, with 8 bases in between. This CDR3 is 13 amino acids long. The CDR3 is CASSLTGFNEQFF. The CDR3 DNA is TGTGCCAGCAGTTTAACAGGGTTCAATGAGCAGTTCTTC.

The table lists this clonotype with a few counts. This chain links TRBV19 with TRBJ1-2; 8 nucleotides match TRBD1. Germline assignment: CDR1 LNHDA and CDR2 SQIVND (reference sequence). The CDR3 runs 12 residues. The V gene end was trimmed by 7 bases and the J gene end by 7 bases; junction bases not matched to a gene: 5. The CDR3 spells CASNQGALGYTF. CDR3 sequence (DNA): TGTGCCAGTAATCAGGGGGCTCTTGGCTACACCTTC.

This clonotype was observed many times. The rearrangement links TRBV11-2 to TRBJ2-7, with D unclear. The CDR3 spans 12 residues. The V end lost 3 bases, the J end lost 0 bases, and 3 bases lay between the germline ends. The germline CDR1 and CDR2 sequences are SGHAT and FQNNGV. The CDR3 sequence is CASSFLSYEQYF. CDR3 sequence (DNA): TGTGCCAGCAGCTTTCTCTCCTACGAGCAGTACTTC.

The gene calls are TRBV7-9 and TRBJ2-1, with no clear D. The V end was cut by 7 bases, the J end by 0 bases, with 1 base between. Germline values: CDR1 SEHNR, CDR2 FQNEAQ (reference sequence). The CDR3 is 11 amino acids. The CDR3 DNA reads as TGTGCCAGCACCTCCTACAATGAGCAGTTCTTC. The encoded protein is CASTSYNEQFF.

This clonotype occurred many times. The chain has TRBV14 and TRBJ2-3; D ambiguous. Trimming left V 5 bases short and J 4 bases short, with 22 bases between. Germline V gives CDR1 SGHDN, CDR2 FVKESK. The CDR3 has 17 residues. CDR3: CASSNRLNDLLADTQYF. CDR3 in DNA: TGTGCCAGCAGCAACCGATTGAACGATTTGCTCGCAGATACGCAGTATTTT.

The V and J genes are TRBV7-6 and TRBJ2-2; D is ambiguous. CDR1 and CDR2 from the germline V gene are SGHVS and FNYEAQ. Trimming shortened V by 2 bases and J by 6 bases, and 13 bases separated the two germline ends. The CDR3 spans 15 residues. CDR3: CASSLHGISSGELFF. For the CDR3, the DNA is TGTGCCAGCAGCTTACACGGCATATCGTCCGGGGAGCTGTTTTTT.

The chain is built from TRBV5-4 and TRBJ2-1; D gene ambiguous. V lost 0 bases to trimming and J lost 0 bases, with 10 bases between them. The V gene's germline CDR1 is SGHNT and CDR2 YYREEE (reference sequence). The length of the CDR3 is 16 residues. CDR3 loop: CASSLGAESSYNEQFF. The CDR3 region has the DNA TGTGCCAGCAGCTTGGGGGCGGAGAGCTCCTACAATGAGCAGTTCTTC.

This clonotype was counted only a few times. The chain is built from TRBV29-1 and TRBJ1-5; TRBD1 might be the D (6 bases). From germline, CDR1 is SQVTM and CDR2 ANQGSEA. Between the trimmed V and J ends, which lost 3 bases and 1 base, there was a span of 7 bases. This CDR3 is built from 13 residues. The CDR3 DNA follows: TGCAGCGTTGAGGGGGGCAGCAATCAGCCCCAGCATTTT. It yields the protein CSVEGGSNQPQHF.

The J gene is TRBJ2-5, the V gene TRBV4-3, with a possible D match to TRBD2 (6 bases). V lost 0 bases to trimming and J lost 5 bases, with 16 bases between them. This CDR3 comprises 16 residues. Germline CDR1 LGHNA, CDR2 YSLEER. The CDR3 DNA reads TGCGCCAGCAGCCAAGATATCAATACCCGGGAGGAGACCCAGTACTTC. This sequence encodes CASSQDINTREETQYF.

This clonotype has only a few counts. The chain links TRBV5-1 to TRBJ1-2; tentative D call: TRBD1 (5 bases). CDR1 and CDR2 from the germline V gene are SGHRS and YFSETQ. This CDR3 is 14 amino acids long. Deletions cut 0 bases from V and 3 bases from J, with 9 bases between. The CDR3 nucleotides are TGCGCCAGCAGCTTGGCCCAGACAGACTATGGCTACACCTTC. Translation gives CASSLAQTDYGYTF.

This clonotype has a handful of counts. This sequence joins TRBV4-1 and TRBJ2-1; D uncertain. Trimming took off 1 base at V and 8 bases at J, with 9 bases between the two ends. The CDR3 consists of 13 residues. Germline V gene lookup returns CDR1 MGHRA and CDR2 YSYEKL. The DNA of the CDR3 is TGCGCCAGCAGCCAAGCCCGTGGGTATGAGCAGTTCTTC. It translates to CASSQARGYEQFF.

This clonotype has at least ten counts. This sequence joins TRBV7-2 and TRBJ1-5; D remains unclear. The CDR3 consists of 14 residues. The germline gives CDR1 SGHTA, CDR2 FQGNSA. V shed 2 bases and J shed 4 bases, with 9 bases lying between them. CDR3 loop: CASSLQADNQPQHF. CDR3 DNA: TGTGCCAGCAGCTTACAGGCGGATAATCAGCCCCAGCATTTT.

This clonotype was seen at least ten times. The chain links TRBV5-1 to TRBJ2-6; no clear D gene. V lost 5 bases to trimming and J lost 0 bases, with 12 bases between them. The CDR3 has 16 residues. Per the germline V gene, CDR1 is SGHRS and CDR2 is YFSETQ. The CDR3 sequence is CASSSDASSGANVLTF. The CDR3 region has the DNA TGCGCCAGCAGTTCGGACGCAAGCTCTGGGGCCAACGTCCTGACTTTC.

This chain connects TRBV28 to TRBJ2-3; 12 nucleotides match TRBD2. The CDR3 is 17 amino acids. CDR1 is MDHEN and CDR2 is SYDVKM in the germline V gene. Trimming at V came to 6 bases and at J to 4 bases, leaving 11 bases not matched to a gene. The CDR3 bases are TGTGCCAGCAGCCCCGACCTAGCGGGAGGGGGGGCAGATACGCAGTATTTT. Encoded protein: CASSPDLAGGGADTQYF. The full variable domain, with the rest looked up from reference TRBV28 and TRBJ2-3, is DVKVTQSSRYLVKRTGEKVFLECVQDMDHENMFWYRQDPGLGLRLIYFSYDVKMKEKGDIPEGYSVSREKKERFSLILESASTNQTSMYLCASSPDLAGGGADTQYFGPGTRLTVL.

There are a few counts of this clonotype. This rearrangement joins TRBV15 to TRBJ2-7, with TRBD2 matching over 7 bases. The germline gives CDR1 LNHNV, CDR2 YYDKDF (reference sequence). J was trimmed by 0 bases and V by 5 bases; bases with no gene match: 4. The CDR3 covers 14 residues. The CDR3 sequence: CATSASGSSYEQYF. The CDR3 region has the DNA TGTGCCACCAGCGCTAGCGGAAGCTCCTACGAGCAGTACTTC.

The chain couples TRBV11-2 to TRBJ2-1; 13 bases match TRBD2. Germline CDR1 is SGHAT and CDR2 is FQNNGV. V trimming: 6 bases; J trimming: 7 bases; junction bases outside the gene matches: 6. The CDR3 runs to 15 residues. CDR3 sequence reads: CASRGLAGRSNEQFF. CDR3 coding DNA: TGTGCCAGCAGGGGACTAGCGGGGCGTTCAAATGAGCAGTTCTTC.

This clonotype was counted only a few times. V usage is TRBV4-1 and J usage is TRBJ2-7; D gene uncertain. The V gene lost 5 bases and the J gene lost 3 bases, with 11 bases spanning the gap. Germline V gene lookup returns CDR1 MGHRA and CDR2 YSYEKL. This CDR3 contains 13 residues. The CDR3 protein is CASSYRPDYEQYF. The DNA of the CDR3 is TGCGCCAGCAGCTACCGGCCAGACTACGAGCAGTACTTC.

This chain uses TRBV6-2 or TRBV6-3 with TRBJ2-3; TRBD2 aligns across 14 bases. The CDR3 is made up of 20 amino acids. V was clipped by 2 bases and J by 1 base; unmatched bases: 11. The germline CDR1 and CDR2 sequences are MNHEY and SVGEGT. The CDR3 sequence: CASSYIYGTSGRSGTDTQYF. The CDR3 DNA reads TGTGCCAGCAGTTACATATATGGGACTAGCGGGAGATCGGGCACAGATACGCAGTATTTT.

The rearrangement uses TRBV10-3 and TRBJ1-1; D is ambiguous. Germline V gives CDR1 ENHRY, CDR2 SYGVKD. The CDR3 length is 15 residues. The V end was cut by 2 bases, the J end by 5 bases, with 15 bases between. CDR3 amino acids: CAISEPIVTGTEAFF. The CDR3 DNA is TGTGCCATCAGTGAGCCGATCGTTACGGGTACTGAAGCTTTCTTT.

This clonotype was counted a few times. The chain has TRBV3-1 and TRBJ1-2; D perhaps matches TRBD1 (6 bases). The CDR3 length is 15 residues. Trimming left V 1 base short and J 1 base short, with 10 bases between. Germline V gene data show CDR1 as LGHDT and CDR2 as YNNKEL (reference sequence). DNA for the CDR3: TGTGCCAGCAGCCAAGGTTCCAGGGGTAACTATGGCTACACCTTC. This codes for CASSQGSRGNYGYTF.

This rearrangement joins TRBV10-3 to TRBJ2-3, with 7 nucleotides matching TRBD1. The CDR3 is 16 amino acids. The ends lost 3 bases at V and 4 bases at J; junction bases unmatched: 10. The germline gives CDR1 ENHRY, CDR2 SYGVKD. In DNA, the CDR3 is TGTGCCATCAGTGACCGGGACAGACTGGGATCAGATACGCAGTATTTT. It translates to CAISDRDRLGSDTQYF.

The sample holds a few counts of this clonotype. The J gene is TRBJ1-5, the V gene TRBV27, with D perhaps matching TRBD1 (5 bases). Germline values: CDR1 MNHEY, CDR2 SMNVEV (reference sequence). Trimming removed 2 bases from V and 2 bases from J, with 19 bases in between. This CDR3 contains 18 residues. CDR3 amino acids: CASSLDSHSGGGNQPQHF. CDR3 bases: TGTGCCAGCAGTTTAGACAGCCACTCTGGGGGAGGCAATCAGCCCCAGCATTTT.

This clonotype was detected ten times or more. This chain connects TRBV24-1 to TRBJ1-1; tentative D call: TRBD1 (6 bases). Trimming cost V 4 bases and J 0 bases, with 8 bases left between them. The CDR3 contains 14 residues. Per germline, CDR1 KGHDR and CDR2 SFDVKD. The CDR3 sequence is CATSETGMNTEAFF. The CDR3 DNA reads TGTGCCACCAGTGAAACAGGGATGAACACTGAAGCTTTCTTT.

The CDR3 protein is CASSPDRDEQFF. In nucleotides, the CDR3 is TGTGCCAGCAGCCCCGACAGGGATGAGCAGTTCTTC. This chain uses TRBV9 with TRBJ2-1, with TRBD1 identical over 7 bases. CDR3 length: 12 amino acids. J gave up 8 bases and V 4 bases, and 3 bases lay outside the gene matches. Germline loops: CDR1 SGDLS, CDR2 YYNGEE.

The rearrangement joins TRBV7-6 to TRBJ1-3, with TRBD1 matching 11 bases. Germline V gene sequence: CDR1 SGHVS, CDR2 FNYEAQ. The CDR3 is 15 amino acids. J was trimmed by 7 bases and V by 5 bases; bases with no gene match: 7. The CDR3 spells CASSDGTGGENTIYF. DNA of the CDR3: TGTGCCAGCAGCGACGGGACAGGGGGAGAGAACACCATATATTTT.

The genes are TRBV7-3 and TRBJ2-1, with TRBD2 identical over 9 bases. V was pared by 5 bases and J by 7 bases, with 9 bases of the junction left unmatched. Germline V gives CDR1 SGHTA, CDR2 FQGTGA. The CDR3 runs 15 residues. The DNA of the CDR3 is TGTGCCAGCAGCCCTGTAGCGGGAGTAGCAAATGAGCAGTTCTTC. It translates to CASSPVAGVANEQFF.

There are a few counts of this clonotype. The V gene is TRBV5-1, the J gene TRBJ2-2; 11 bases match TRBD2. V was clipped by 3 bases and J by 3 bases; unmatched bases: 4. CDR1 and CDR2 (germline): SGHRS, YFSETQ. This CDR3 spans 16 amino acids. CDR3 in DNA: TGCGCCAGCAGCTGGGGGACTAGCGGCTACACCGGGGAGCTGTTTTTT. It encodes CASSWGTSGYTGELFF. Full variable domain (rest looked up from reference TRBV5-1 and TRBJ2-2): KAGVTQTPRYLIKTRGQQVTLSCSPISGHRSVSWYQQTPGQGLQFLFEYFSETQRNKGNFPGRFSGRQFSNSRSEMNVSTLELGDSALYLCASSWGTSGYTGELFFGEGSRLTVL.

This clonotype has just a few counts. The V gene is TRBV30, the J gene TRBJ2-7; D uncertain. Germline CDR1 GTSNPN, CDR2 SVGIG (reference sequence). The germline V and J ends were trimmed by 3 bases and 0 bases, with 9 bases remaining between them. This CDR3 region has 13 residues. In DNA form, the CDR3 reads TGTGCCTGGAGCAGACGGAGCTCCTACGAGCAGTACTTC. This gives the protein CAWSRRSSYEQYF.

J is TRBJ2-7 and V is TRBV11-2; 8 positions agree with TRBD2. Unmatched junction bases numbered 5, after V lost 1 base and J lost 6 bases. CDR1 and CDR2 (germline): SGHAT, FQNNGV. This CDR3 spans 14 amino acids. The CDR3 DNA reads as TGTGCCAGCAGCTTAGTTCGGGCGGGGGGCGAGCAGTACTTC. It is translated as CASSLVRAGGEQYF.